The sequence of this T cell receptor beta chain was determined in a study of cytomegalovirus exposure and HLA in healthy donors. As for the study in general: In a previous analysis, approximately 110 million unique TCR beta sequences were found from 150 million to 200 million T cells. Broader study findings: In vitro, three CMV-associated chains proved specific for CMV antigens.

PCR employed 60 Vbeta and 13 Jbeta primers. Data came from immunoSEQ multiplex PCR; TCRdb stores just in-frame clones and leaves some out. The data contain some 110,000 clones, more than 75% of them singletons. This clone was detected only a few times. The antigen remains unidentified. V lost 9 bases, J lost 8 bases, and 16 bases lay in between. CDR1 is MNHNY, CDR2 SVGAGI, per germline (reference sequence). The CDR3 has 12 residues. This receptor was obtained from a middle-aged man in good health and CMV-seronegative. The chain uses TRBV6-6 and TRBJ1-1, with D possibly being TRBD1 (6 bases). Sequenced sample: PBMCs. The CDR3 protein is CASGGGRLEAFF. The CDR3 DNA follows: TGTGCCAGTGGGGGGGGCCGCCTAGAAGCTTTCTTT.